This record covers a single TCR beta chain. Nashville, Tennessee was home to all donors, who were Caucasian adults. The V end was cut by 3 bases, the J end by 4 bases, with 18 bases between. Germline assignment: CDR1 KGHSH and CDR2 LQKENI. This CDR3 has 17 amino acids. This sample was included in a study of shared clonotypes between healthy human individuals. The assay was immunoSEQ multiplex PCR, and TCRdb's table has in-frame clones only and misses some. The sample contains 1.5 million to 1.9 million clones, approximately 98% of which appear only once. This chain uses TRBV18 with TRBJ1-4; D is perhaps TRBD1 (5 bases). This TCR was sampled from a man aged 30 to 39 in good health. Sequences were obtained from naive CD4+ T cells sorted from blood. Subset described: CD45RA+ positively selected. This chain's CDR3 is CASSPRFGGANNEKLFF. CDR3 nucleotide sequence: TGTGCCAGCTCACCCCGGTTTGGGGGAGCCAATAATGAAAAACTGTTTTTT. Full variable domain (outside the CDR3, taken from reference TRBV18 and TRBJ1-4): NAGVMQNPRHLVRRRGQEARLRCSPMKGHSHVYWYRQLPEEGLKFMVYLQKENIIDESGMPKERFSAEFPKEGPSILRIQQVVRGDSAAYFCASSPRFGGANNEKLFFGSGTQLSVL.